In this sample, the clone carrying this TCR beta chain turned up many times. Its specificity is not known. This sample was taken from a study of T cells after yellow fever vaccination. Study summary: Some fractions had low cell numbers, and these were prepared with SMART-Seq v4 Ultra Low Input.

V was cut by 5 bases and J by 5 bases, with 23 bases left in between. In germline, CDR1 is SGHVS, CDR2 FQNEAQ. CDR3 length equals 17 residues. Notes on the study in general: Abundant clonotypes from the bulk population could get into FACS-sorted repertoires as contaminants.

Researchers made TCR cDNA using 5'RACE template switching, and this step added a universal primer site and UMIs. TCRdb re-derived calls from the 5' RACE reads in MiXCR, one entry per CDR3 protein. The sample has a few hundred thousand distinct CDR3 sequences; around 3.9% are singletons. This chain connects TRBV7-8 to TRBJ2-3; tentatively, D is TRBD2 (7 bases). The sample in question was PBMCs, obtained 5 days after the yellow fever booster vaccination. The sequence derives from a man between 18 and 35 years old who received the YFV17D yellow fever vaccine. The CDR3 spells CASSPWQGAGAGDTQYF. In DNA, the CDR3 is TGTGCCAGCAGCCCCTGGCAGGGTGCGGGGGCGGGAGATACGCAGTATTTT.